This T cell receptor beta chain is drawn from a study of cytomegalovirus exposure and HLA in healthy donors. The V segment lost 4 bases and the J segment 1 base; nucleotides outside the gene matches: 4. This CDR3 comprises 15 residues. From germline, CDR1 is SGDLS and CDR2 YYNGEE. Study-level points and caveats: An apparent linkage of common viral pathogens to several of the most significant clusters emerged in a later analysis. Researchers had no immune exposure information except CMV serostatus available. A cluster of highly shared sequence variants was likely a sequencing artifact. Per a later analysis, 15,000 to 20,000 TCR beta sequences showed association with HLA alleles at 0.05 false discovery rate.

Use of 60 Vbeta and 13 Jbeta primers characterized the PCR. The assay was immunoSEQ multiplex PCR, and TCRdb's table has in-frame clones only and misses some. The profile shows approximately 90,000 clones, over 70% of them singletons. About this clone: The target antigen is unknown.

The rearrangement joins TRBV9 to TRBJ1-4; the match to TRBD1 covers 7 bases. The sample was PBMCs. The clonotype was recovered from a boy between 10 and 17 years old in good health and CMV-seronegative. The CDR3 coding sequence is TGTGCCAGCAGCACACGACAGGGAACTAATGAAAAACTGTTTTTT. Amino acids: CASSTRQGTNEKLFF.